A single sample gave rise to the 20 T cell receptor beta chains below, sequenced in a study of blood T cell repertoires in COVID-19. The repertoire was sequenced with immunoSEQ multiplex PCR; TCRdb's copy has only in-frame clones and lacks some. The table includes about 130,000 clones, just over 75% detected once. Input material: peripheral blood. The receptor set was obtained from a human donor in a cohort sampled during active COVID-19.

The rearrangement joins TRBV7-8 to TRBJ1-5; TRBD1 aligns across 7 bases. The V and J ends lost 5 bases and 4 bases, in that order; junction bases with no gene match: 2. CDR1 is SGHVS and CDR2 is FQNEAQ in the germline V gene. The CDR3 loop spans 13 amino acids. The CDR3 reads CASSMDRNQPQHF. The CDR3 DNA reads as TGTGCCAGCAGCATGGACAGGAATCAGCCCCAGCATTTT.

CDR3 sequence (DNA): TGTGCCAGCAGTGCCTCGAGGACTGCCCTTAACACCGGGGAGCTGTTTTTT. Encoded protein: CASSASRTALNTGELFF. The chain carries TRBV28 and TRBJ2-2; perhaps TRBD2 as D (5 bases). Germline loops: CDR1 MDHEN, CDR2 SYDVKM. The CDR3 consists of 17 residues. The ends were cut back, 5 bases at V and 2 bases at J, with 18 bases in the middle. Full variable domain (missing parts from reference TRBV28 and TRBJ2-2): DVKVTQSSRYLVKRTGEKVFLECVQDMDHENMFWYRQDPGLGLRLIYFSYDVKMKEKGDIPEGYSVSREKKERFSLILESASTNQTSMYLCASSASRTALNTGELFFGEGSRLTVL.

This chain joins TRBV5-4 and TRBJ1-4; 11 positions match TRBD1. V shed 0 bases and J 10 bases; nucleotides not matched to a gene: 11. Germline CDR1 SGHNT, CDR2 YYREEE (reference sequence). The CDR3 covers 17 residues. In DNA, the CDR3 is TGTGCCAGCAGCTTGGGCGGACAGGGGGCGTCTTATGGAAAACTGTTTTTT. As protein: CASSLGGQGASYGKLFF.

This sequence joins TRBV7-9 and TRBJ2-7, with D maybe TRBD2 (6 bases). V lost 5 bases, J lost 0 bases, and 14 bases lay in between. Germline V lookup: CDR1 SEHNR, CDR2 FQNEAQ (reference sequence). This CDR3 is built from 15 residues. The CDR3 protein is CASSPEGRSSYEQYF. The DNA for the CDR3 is TGTGCCAGCAGCCCCGAGGGGAGGAGCTCCTACGAGCAGTACTTC. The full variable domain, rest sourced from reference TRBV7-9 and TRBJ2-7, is DTGVSQNPRHKITKRGQNVTFRCDPISEHNRLYWYRQTLGQGPEFLTYFQNEAQLEKSRLLSDRFSAERPKGSFSTLEIQRTEQGDSAMYLCASSPEGRSSYEQYFGPGTRLTVT.

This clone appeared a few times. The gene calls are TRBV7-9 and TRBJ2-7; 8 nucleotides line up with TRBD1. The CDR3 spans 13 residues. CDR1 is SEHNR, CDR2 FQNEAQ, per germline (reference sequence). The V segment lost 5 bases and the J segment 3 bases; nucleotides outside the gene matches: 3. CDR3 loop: CASSPGQVYEQYF. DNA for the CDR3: TGTGCCAGCAGCCCGGGACAGGTCTACGAGCAGTACTTC.

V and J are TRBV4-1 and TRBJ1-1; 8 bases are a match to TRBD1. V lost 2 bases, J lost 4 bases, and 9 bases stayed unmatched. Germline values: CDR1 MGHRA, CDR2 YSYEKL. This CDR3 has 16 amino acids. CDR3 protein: CASSQSGQGWSTEAFF. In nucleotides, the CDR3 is TGCGCCAGCAGCCAATCCGGACAGGGCTGGAGCACTGAAGCTTTCTTT.

The DNA for the CDR3 is TGTGCCAGCAGCTTAGGGGCCGAGGGTGGGCCTGATACGCAGTATTTT. This translates into CASSLGAEGGPDTQYF. The chain combines TRBV11-1 with TRBJ2-3, with TRBD2 as a possible D gene (5 bases). The V gene lost 1 base and the J gene lost 6 bases, with 17 bases spanning the gap. CDR3 size: 16 residues. Germline V CDR1 and CDR2: SGHAT, FQDESV (reference sequence).

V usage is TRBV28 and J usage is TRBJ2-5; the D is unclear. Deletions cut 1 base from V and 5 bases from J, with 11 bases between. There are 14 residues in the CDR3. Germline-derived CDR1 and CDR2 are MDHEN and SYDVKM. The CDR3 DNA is TGTGCCAGCAGTTTATCCCTCCCCTCGGAGACCCAGTACTTC. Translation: CASSLSLPSETQYF. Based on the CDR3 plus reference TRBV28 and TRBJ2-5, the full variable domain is DVKVTQSSRYLVKRTGEKVFLECVQDMDHENMFWYRQDPGLGLRLIYFSYDVKMKEKGDIPEGYSVSREKKERFSLILESASTNQTSMYLCASSLSLPSETQYFGPGTRLLVL.

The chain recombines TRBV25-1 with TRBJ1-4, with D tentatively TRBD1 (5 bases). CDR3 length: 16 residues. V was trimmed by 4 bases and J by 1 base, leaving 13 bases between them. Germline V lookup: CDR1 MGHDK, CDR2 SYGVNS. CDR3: CASSGGWGVTNEKLFF. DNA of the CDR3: TGTGCCAGCAGTGGGGGCTGGGGGGTAACTAATGAAAAACTGTTTTTT.

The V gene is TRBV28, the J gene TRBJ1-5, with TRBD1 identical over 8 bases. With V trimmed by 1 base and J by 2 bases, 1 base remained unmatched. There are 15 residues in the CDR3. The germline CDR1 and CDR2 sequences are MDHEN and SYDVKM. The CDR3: CASSLSGGGNQPQHF. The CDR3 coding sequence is TGTGCCAGCAGTTTATCAGGGGGCGGCAATCAGCCCCAGCATTTT.

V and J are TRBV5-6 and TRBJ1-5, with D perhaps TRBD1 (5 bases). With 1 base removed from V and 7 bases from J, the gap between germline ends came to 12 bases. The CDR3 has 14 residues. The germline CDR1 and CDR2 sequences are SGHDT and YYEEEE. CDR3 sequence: CASSLLGAGQPQHF. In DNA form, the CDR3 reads TGTGCCAGCAGCTTGTTAGGGGCCGGGCAGCCCCAGCATTTT.

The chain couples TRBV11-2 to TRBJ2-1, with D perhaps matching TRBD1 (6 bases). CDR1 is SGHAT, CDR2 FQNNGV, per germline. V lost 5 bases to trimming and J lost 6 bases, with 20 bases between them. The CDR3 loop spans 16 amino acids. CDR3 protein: CASSPQGGREVNEQFF. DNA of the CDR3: TGTGCCAGCAGCCCCCAAGGGGGTCGTGAGGTCAATGAGCAGTTCTTC.

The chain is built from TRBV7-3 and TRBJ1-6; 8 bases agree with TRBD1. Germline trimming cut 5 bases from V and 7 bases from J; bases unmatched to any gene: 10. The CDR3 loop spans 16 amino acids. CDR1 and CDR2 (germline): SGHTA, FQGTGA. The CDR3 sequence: CASSTFQGAKNSPLHF. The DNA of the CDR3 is TGTGCCAGCAGCACTTTTCAGGGGGCAAAAAATTCACCCCTCCACTTT. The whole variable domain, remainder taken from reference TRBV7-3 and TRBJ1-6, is GAGVSQTPSNKVTEKGKYVELRCDPISGHTALYWYRQSLGQGPEFLIYFQGTGAADDSGLPNDRFFAVRPEGSVSTLKIQRTERGDSAVYLCASSTFQGAKNSPLHFGNGTRLTVT.

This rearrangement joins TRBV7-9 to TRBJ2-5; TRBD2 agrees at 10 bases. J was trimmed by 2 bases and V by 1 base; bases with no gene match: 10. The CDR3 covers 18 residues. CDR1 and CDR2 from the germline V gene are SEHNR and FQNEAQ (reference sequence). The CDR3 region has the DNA TGTGCCAGCAGCTTAGGGGCCAGCGGGGGGGCCAGGCAAGAGACCCAGTACTTC. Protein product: CASSLGASGGARQETQYF.

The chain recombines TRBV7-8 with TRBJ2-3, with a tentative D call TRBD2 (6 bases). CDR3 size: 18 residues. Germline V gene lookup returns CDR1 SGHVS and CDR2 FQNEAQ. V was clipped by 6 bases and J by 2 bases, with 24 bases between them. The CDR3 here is CASSTPRLGRSPTDTQYF. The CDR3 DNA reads TGTGCCAGCAGTACCCCCCGGTTAGGGAGGTCCCCCACAGATACGCAGTATTTT.

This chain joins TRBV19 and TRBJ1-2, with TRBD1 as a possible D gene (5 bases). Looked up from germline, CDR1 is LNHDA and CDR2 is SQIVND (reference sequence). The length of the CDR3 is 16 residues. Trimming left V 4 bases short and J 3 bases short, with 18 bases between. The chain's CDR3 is CASSRGTASADYGYTF. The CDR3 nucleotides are TGTGCCAGTAGTAGGGGCACCGCTAGTGCTGACTATGGCTACACCTTC.

The CDR3, as DNA: TGTGCCAGCAGCCCCCAGGGATTGAACACCGGGGAGCTGTTTTTT. Its translation: CASSPQGLNTGELFF. This rearrangement joins TRBV14 to TRBJ2-2; perhaps TRBD1 as D (5 bases). CDR1 is SGHDN and CDR2 is FVKESK in the germline V gene. CDR3 length equals 15 residues. The germline V and J ends were trimmed by 4 bases and 1 base, with 10 bases remaining between them.

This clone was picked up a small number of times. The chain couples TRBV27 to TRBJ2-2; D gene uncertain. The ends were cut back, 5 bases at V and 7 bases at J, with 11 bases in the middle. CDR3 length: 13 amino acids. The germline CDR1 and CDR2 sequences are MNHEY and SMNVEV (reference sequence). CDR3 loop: CASSSFEDGELFF. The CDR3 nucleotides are TGTGCCAGCAGTAGCTTCGAGGACGGGGAGCTGTTTTTT.

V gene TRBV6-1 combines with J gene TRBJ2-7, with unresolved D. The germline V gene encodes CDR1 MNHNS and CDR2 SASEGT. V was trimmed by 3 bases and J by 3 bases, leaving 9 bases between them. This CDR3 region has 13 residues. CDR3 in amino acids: CASSESSYYEQYF. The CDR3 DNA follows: TGTGCCAGCAGTGAGAGTTCCTACTACGAGCAGTACTTC.

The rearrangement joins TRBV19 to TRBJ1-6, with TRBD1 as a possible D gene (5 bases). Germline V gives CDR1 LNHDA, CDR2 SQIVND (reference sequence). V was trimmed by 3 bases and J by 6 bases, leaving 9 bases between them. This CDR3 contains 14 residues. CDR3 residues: CASSIGQSNSPLHF. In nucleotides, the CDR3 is TGTGCCAGTAGTATTGGACAAAGTAATTCACCCCTCCACTTT.